This T cell receptor (beta chain) was documented in a study of read filtering for tumor transcriptome and immune sequencing. Molecular barcoded adaptors covering alpha/delta and beta/gamma chains were used on 400 ng RNA. TCRdb redid the calling of the reads with MiXCR, one entry per CDR3 protein. The sample lists some 22,000 distinct CDR3 sequences, roughly an eighth occurring once. This clonotype was recorded at least ten times. Germline loops: CDR1 SEHNR, CDR2 FQNEAQ (reference sequence). Trimming removed 1 base at V and 4 bases at J, with 4 bases between. The CDR3 loop spans 12 amino acids. Material for sequencing was a population of CD138-negative cells sorted from bone marrow. The J gene is TRBJ1-2, the V gene TRBV7-9; D remains ambiguous. The receptor comes from a donor at least 40 years old with multiple myeloma. The CDR3 DNA reads TGTGCCAGCAGCTTAGAAGGCTATGGCTACACCTTC. It specifies CASSLEGYGYTF.